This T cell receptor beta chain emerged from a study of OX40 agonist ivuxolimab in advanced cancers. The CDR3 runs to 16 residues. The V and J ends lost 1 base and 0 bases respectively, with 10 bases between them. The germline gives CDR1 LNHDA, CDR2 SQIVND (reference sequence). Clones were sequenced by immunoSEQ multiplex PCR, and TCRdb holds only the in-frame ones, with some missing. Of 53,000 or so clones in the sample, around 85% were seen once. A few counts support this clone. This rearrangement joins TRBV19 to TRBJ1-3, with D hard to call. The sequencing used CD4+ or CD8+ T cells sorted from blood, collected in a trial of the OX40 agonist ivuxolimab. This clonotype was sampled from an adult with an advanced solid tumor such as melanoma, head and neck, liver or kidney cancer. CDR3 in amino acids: CASSIADFYSGNTIYF. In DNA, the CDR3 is TGTGCCAGTAGTATAGCGGACTTTTACTCTGGAAACACCATATATTTT.